These 24 T cell receptor beta chains were sequenced from one sample in a study of OX40 agonist ivuxolimab in advanced cancers. Sequenced by immunoSEQ multiplex PCR; TCRdb stores in-frame clones only, minus some. The data hold over 10,000 clones, with around 80% observed a single time. The sequencing used CD4+ or CD8+ T cells sorted from blood, collected in a trial of the OX40 agonist ivuxolimab. All receptors come from an adult with an advanced solid tumor such as melanoma, head and neck, liver or kidney cancer.

This chain uses TRBV28 with TRBJ1-5; tentative D call: TRBD1 (6 bases). Per the germline V gene, CDR1 is MDHEN and CDR2 is SYDVKM. This CDR3 comprises 18 residues. V lost 2 bases and J 1 base, leaving 18 bases between the germline ends. This CDR3 reads CASSLGPGELISNQPQHF. CDR3 nucleotide sequence: TGTGCCAGCAGTTTAGGGCCAGGGGAGTTGATAAGCAATCAGCCCCAGCATTTT.

This chain uses TRBV29-1 with TRBJ2-1, with a possible D match to TRBD1 (6 bases). From germline, CDR1 is SQVTM and CDR2 ANQGSEA. Trimming pared 0 bases from V and 3 bases from J, leaving 12 bases between. CDR3 size: 15 residues. The CDR3: CSVEDGQGNYNEQFF. CDR3 nucleotides: TGCAGCGTTGAAGATGGGCAGGGGAACTACAATGAGCAGTTCTTC.

The chain is built from TRBV5-5 and TRBJ2-7; D unclear. This CDR3 spans 11 amino acids. CDR1 and CDR2 (germline): SGHKS, YYEKEE (reference sequence). Trimming took off 3 bases at V and 7 bases at J, with 8 bases between the two ends. CDR3 DNA sequence: TGTGCCAGCAGCTCCACCGCGGAGCAGTACTTC. It specifies CASSSTAEQYF.

The chain uses TRBV5-1 and TRBJ2-7; TRBD1 might be the D (6 bases). V lost 0 bases, J lost 6 bases, and 13 bases lay in between. The germline V gene encodes CDR1 SGHRS and CDR2 YFSETQ. The CDR3 spans 14 residues. In DNA form, the CDR3 reads TGCGCCAGCAGCTTGGCCGGGACGACAGGCGAGCAGTACTTC. Protein product: CASSLAGTTGEQYF.

The chain links TRBV5-1 to TRBJ2-7; D not resolved. The CDR3 consists of 14 residues. With 4 bases removed from V and 0 bases from J, the gap between germline ends came to 11 bases. Germline CDR1 is SGHRS and CDR2 is YFSETQ. The CDR3 reads CASSNPTASYEQYF. In nucleotides, the CDR3 is TGCGCCAGCAGCAATCCCACGGCCTCCTACGAGCAGTACTTC.

The chain recombines TRBV7-9 with TRBJ2-7; D may be TRBD1 or TRBD2 (5 bases each). CDR3 length: 17 residues. Germline-derived CDR1 and CDR2 are SEHNR and FQNEAQ (reference sequence). Deletions cut 7 bases from V and 0 bases from J, with 22 bases between. The CDR3 DNA follows: TGTGCCAGCACCTTCCAGACAGCTTCTAGCCGCTCCTACGAGCAGTACTTC. Translating it yields CASTFQTASSRSYEQYF. Full variable domain (missing parts from reference TRBV7-9 and TRBJ2-7): DTGVSQNPRHKITKRGQNVTFRCDPISEHNRLYWYRQTLGQGPEFLTYFQNEAQLEKSRLLSDRFSAERPKGSFSTLEIQRTEQGDSAMYLCASTFQTASSRSYEQYFGPGTRLTVT.

This chain uses TRBV28 with TRBJ1-4; a possible D gene is TRBD1 (5 bases). This CDR3 region has 13 residues. Trimming removed 5 bases from V and 5 bases from J, with 9 bases in between. The V gene's germline CDR1 is MDHEN and CDR2 SYDVKM. The CDR3 is CASSLRGNEKLFF. The CDR3 DNA sequence: TGTGCCAGCAGTCTTAGGGGAAATGAAAAACTGTTTTTT.

The genes are TRBV29-1 and TRBJ2-3; 9 nucleotides align to TRBD1. After removal of 5 bases from V and 4 bases from J, the junction contained 16 bases not matched to a gene. The CDR3 runs 17 residues. Germline CDR1 and CDR2: SQVTM and ANQGSEA. CDR3 nucleotides: TGCAGCGTTTACTTCCCTTGGGACAGGGAATCCCCAGATACGCAGTATTTT. It translates to CSVYFPWDRESPDTQYF.

This clone appeared once. The chain uses TRBV27 and TRBJ2-7; TRBD2 might be the D (5 bases). V was shortened by 5 bases and J by 4 bases, with 15 bases between the two germline ends. The CDR3 totals 14 residues. Per the germline V gene, CDR1 is MNHEY and CDR2 is SMNVEV (reference sequence). For the CDR3, the DNA is TGTGCCAGCAGTCCCCGCGGGCCGGGGTACGAGCAGTACTTC. This translates into CASSPRGPGYEQYF.

A single count supports this clone. This chain connects TRBV7-8 to TRBJ2-7; the D is unclear. The germline CDR1 and CDR2 sequences are SGHVS and FQNEAQ. With 1 base removed from V and 2 bases from J, the gap between germline ends came to 21 bases. The CDR3 is 18 amino acids. CDR3 residues: CASSLDSRFTPPPYEQYF. CDR3 bases: TGTGCCAGCAGCTTAGATTCGAGGTTTACCCCCCCTCCCTACGAGCAGTACTTC.

The chain has TRBV6-5 and TRBJ1-1; TRBD1 is a possible D gene (5 bases). This CDR3 is 14 amino acids long. The ends were cut back, 5 bases at V and 4 bases at J, with 14 bases in the middle. Germline CDR1 is MNHEY and CDR2 is SVGAGI. In DNA, the CDR3 is TGTGCCAGCAGTGTCGGGGCTGGAGGCACTGAAGCTTTCTTT. Protein sequence: CASSVGAGGTEAFF.

The J gene is TRBJ1-5, the V gene TRBV19, with unresolved D. In germline, CDR1 is LNHDA, CDR2 SQIVND (reference sequence). The V and J ends lost 5 bases and 5 bases respectively, with 7 bases between them. The length of the CDR3 is 12 residues. The CDR3 here is CASSSYHQPQHF. CDR3 DNA sequence: TGTGCCAGTAGTTCTTATCATCAGCCCCAGCATTTT. Together with reference TRBV19 and TRBJ1-5, the CDR3 gives the full variable domain: DGGITQSPKYLFRKEGQNVTLSCEQNLNHDAMYWYRQDPGQGLRLIYYSQIVNDFQKGDIAEGYSVSREKKESFPLTVTSAQKNPTAFYLCASSSYHQPQHFGDGTRLSIL.

The J gene is TRBJ1-1, the V gene TRBV9; D perhaps matches TRBD1 (5 bases). Trimming pared 0 bases from V and 2 bases from J, leaving 23 bases between. The CDR3 is 19 amino acids. In germline, CDR1 is SGDLS, CDR2 YYNGEE. The CDR3 region is CASSVVPLSIGVGNTEAFF. The CDR3, as DNA: TGTGCCAGCAGCGTAGTACCCCTTAGTATAGGGGTGGGCAACACTGAAGCTTTCTTT.

This clone appeared a single time. The rearrangement links TRBV5-6 to TRBJ2-7; D is unclear. The CDR3 has 14 amino acids. The germline V gene has CDR1 SGHDT and CDR2 YYEEEE. V was cut by 0 bases and J by 5 bases, with 12 bases left in between. CDR3 nucleotides: TGTGCCAGCAGCTTGGACCTCCAGTCCCACGAGCAGTACTTC. Its protein is CASSLDLQSHEQYF.

The chain uses TRBV18 and TRBJ2-7, with D possibly being TRBD2 (6 bases). This CDR3 is built from 15 residues. Germline CDR1 KGHSH, CDR2 LQKENI. Deletions cut 8 bases from V and 3 bases from J, with 20 bases between. The CDR3, as DNA: TGTGCCAGCCGCCCGGAGGGTTTACCGAACTACGAGCAGTACTTC. Translated: CASRPEGLPNYEQYF.

The chain has TRBV7-8 and TRBJ2-5; D is unresolved. Deletions cut 5 bases from V and 1 base from J, with 17 bases between. Germline V CDR1 and CDR2: SGHVS, FQNEAQ. The CDR3 runs to 16 residues. CDR3 sequence (DNA): TGTGCCAGCAGCCCCCAAGGTGGAGTTTTCCAAGAGACCCAGTACTTC. It codes for CASSPQGGVFQETQYF.

V gene TRBV4-1 combines with J gene TRBJ2-5, with D unclear. The CDR3 extends over 16 amino acids. Germline V gene data show CDR1 as MGHRA and CDR2 as YSYEKL. The V and J ends lost 2 bases and 1 base respectively, with 14 bases between them. The CDR3, as DNA: TGCGCCAGCAGCCAATCGGCGGCTGTCCTCCAAGAGACCCAGTACTTC. Its protein product is CASSQSAAVLQETQYF.

The chain is built from TRBV12-5 and TRBJ2-2; the match to TRBD2 covers 8 bases. Germline assignment: CDR1 LGHNT and CDR2 FRNRAP. This CDR3 spans 21 amino acids. The J segment lost 5 bases and the V segment lost 0 bases, leaving 20 bases of the junction unmatched. The DNA for the CDR3 is TGTGCTAGTGGTTTGGTTTTCGGTTTTGCTGATCGGGAGGGCCGGACCGGGGAGCTGTTTTTT. It encodes CASGLVFGFADREGRTGELFF. Full variable domain (remainder filled in from reference TRBV12-5 and TRBJ2-2): DARVTQTPRHKVTEMGQEVTMRCQPILGHNTVFWYRQTMMQGLELLAYFRNRAPLDDSGMPKDRFSAEMPDATLATLKIQPSEPRDSAVYFCASGLVFGFADREGRTGELFFGEGSRLTVL.

V and J are TRBV19 and TRBJ1-1, with 8 bases lining up with TRBD1. The V and J ends lost 10 bases and 8 bases, in that order; junction bases with no gene match: 6. The CDR3 has 11 amino acids. Germline V CDR1 and CDR2: LNHDA, SQIVND (reference sequence). In nucleotides, the CDR3 is TGTGCCACTCGACAGGGGAAAGAAGCTTTCTTT. Translating gives CATRQGKEAFF.

The J gene is TRBJ2-1, the V gene TRBV6-6; 11 bases are a match to TRBD1. V dropped 6 bases and J dropped 1; count of bases not matched to a gene: 5. In germline, CDR1 is MNHNY, CDR2 SVGAGI (reference sequence). The CDR3 consists of 16 residues. The DNA of the CDR3 is TGTGCCAGCAGACTCGGACAGGGGGCTTCCTACAATGAGCAGTTCTTC. Translated, it gives CASRLGQGASYNEQFF.

The chain employs TRBV4-1 and TRBJ2-7, with TRBD1 identical over 8 bases. Trimming at V came to 4 bases and at J to 3 bases, leaving 8 bases not matched to a gene. This CDR3 comprises 15 residues. The germline V gene encodes CDR1 MGHRA and CDR2 YSYEKL. DNA for the CDR3: TGCGCCAGCAGCCTAATACAGGGGGACAGCTACGAGCAGTACTTC. The encoded protein is CASSLIQGDSYEQYF.

The gene calls are TRBV6-6 and TRBJ1-2, with unresolved D. Trimming shortened V by 0 bases and J by 6 bases, and 14 bases separated the two germline ends. The CDR3 is 15 amino acids. The germline V gene has CDR1 MNHNY and CDR2 SVGAGI (reference sequence). The CDR3, as DNA: TGTGCCAGCAGTTACTCCCCCACCCCCGGGAATGGCTACACCTTC. As protein: CASSYSPTPGNGYTF.

CDR3 coding DNA: TGTGCCAGCAGCGCTAGCGGGAGGTTGGATACGCAGTATTTT. It translates to CASSASGRLDTQYF. The chain links TRBV9 to TRBJ2-3; 11 nucleotides align to TRBD2. The length of the CDR3 is 14 residues. Germline CDR1 is SGDLS and CDR2 is YYNGEE. Trimming removed 3 bases from V and 6 bases from J; junction bases left unmatched: 3.

Within the sample, this clone is hyperexpanded (1% or more). This chain connects TRBV4-1 to TRBJ1-1; TRBD1 might be the D (5 bases). Germline V CDR1 and CDR2: MGHRA, YSYEKL. The length of the CDR3 is 14 residues. Trimming shortened V by 1 base and J by 7 bases, and 13 bases separated the two germline ends. The CDR3 DNA follows: TGCGCCAGCAGCCAAGTGGGGGTGTTAATTGAAGCTTTCTTT. Its translation is CASSQVGVLIEAFF.